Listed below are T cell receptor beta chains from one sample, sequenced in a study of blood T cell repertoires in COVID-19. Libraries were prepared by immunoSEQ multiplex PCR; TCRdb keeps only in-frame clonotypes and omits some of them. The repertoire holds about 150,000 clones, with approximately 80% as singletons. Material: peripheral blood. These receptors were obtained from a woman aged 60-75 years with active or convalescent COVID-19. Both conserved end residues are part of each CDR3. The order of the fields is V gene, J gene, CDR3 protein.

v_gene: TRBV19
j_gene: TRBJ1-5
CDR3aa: CASSLGPGGREGDQPQHF

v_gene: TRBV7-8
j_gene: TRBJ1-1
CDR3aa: CASSSSQNTEAFF

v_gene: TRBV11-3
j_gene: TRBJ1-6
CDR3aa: CASSLGQGRNSPLHF

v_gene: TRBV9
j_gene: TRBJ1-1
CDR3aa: CASSVVTGTGTEAFF

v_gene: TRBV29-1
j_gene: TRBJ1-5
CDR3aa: CSVGEVGVGPQHF

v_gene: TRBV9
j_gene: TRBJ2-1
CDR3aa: CASSVRSGASGDNEQFF

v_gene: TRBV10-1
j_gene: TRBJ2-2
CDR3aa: CARRGARGTGELFF

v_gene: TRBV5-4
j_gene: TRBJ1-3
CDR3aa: CASSLGASRNTIYF

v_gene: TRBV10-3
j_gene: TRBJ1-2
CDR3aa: CAISEDREGYTF

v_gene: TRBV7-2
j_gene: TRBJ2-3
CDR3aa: CASSPIPSDTQYF

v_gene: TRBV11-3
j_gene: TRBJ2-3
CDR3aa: CASSSGTSVSTDTQYF

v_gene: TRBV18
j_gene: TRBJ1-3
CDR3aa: CASSPQLGSSGNTIYF

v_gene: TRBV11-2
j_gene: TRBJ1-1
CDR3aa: CASSPSTAAPNTEAFF

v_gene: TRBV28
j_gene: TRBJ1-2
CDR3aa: CASSSIGRTAYGYTF

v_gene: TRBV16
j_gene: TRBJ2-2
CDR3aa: CASSQSSTGELFF

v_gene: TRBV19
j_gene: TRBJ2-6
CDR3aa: CASSAGTGPLGANVLTF

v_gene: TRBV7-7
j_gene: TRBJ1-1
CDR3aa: CASSPRRSPGWEAFF

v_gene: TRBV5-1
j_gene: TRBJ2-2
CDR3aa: CASSWAGLAGVTGELFF

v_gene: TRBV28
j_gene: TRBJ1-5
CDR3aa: CASSLGTGSNQPQHF

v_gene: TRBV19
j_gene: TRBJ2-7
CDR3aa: CASSQLAGGTYEQYF

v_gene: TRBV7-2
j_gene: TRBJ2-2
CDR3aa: CASSRTSGENTGELFF

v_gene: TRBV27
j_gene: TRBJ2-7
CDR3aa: CASRQSPVRDYYEQYF

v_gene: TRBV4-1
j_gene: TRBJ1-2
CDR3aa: CASSRTGGMDGYTF

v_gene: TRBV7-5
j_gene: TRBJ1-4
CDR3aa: CARSFRGTGGVMDEKLFF

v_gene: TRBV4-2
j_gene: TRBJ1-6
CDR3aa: CASSLRTEDVPLHF

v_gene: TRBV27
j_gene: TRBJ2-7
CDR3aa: CASSLQGADEQYF

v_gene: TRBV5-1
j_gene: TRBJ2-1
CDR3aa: CASSVGQGAYNEQFF

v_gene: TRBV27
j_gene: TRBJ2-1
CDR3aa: CASSLSARRVQFSEQFF

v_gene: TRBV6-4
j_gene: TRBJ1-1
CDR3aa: CARTLRGNTEAFF

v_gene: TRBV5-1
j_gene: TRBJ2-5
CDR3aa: CASSPGGETQYF

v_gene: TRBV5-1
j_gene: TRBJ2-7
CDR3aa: CASSLRSGLYEQYF

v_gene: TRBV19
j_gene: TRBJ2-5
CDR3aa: CASRATGRETQYF

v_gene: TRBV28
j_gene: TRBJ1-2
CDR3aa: CASSAVRGYTF